The rows below give T cell receptor beta chains drawn from one sample of a study of regulatory T cells in long-lasting Graves disease. TCRdb independently ran MiXCR on the multiplex PCR reads; one entry per CDR3 protein. Of around 420,000 distinct CDR3 sequences in the sample, approximately 15% are singletons; the top ten hold approximately 7.8%. This sample also belongs to another study, concerning T cells in Graves' hyperthyroidism and ophthalmopathy.

The sequences come from peripheral blood mononuclear cells (PBMCs), collected at new diagnosis, from a patient treated with antithyroid drugs. The receptors derive from a woman aged 40 to 50 with Graves disease. The CDR3 runs from the conserved cysteine through the conserved F or W. A D gene is named only where the DNA matches it firmly. Clone size, where shown, is once, few, many, or a class for clones that have expanded.

J gene: TRBJ2-5
V gene: TRBV13
clone size: many
D gene: TRBD2
CDR3 DNA: TGTGCCAGCAGCCCAAGACTAGCGGGAGTACAACAAGAGACCCAGTACTTC
CDR3 protein: CASSPRLAGVQQETQYF

J gene: TRBJ2-3
V gene: TRBV12-3/TRBV12-4
clone size: many
D gene: .
CDR3 DNA: TGTGCCAGCAGTTCCCACAGGGACGGGGTTAAGGATACGCAGTATTTT
CDR3 protein: CASSSHRDGVKDTQYF

J gene: TRBJ2-2
V gene: TRBV6-2/TRBV6-3
clone size: .
D gene: .
CDR3 DNA: TGTGCCAGCAACCCACGGGTGGGGATACCTAGGGGCGGGGAGCTGTTTTTT
CDR3 protein: CASNPRVGIPRGGELFF

J gene: TRBJ2-2
V gene: TRBV19
clone size: few
D gene: .
CDR3 DNA: TGTGCCAGTAGTATGCGGCGGACCGGGGAGCTGTTTTTT
CDR3 protein: CASSMRRTGELFF

J gene: TRBJ2-2
V gene: TRBV5-6
clone size: many
D gene: .
CDR3 DNA: TGTGCCAGCAGCCAAGCCACCTACACCGGGGAGCTGTTTTTT
CDR3 protein: CASSQATYTGELFF

J gene: TRBJ1-4
V gene: TRBV27
clone size: many
D gene: TRBD1
CDR3 DNA: TGTGCCAGCAGTCCCCTGGACAGGGTCTCAACTAATGAAAAACTGTTTTTT
CDR3 protein: CASSPLDRVSTNEKLFF

J gene: TRBJ2-1
V gene: TRBV20-1
clone size: few
D gene: TRBD1
CDR3 DNA: TGCAGTGCTAGCTGGGACAGGGAATGGGAGTTGGGGGGTAATGAGCAGTTCTTC
CDR3 protein: CSASWDREWELGGNEQFF

J gene: TRBJ2-3
V gene: TRBV19
clone size: many
D gene: .
CDR3 DNA: TGTGCCAGTAGGTCACAGGGCGCAGATACGCAGTATTTT
CDR3 protein: CASRSQGADTQYF

J gene: TRBJ1-1
V gene: TRBV6-2/TRBV6-3
clone size: .
D gene: .
CDR3 DNA: TGTGCCAGCATAGAGAACACTGAAGCTTTCTTT
CDR3 protein: CASIENTEAFF

J gene: TRBJ2-7
V gene: TRBV20-1
clone size: .
D gene: TRBD1
CDR3 DNA: TGCAGTGCAATTCCGGGACAGGGGGCCGACTACGAGCAGTACTTC
CDR3 protein: CSAIPGQGADYEQYF

J gene: TRBJ1-2
V gene: TRBV28
clone size: many
D gene: .
CDR3 DNA: TGTGCCAGCAGCCTTGCTACCCTGGGGTATGGCTACACCTTC
CDR3 protein: CASSLATLGYGYTF

J gene: TRBJ2-7
V gene: TRBV2
clone size: many
D gene: TRBD2
CDR3 DNA: TGTGCCAGCAGTGACCGGGAGGGCACCTACGAGCAGTACTTC
CDR3 protein: CASSDREGTYEQYF

J gene: TRBJ1-1
V gene: TRBV5-5
clone size: .
D gene: .
CDR3 DNA: TGTGCCAGCAGCGCCCTCACTGAAGCTTTCTTT
CDR3 protein: CASSALTEAFF

J gene: TRBJ2-1
V gene: TRBV6-1
clone size: .
D gene: .
CDR3 DNA: TGTGCCAGCAGTGACCCAAGCTCCTACAATGAGCAGTTCTTC
CDR3 protein: CASSDPSSYNEQFF

J gene: TRBJ2-7
V gene: TRBV12-3/TRBV12-4
clone size: many
D gene: .
CDR3 DNA: TGTGCCAGCAGCCGTTCTTACGATTCCTACGAGCAGTACTTC
CDR3 protein: CASSRSYDSYEQYF

J gene: TRBJ1-5
V gene: TRBV5-5
clone size: few
D gene: .
CDR3 DNA: TGTGCCAGCAGCCCGATGGCAGGGGAGGTTAATCAGCCCCAGCATTTT
CDR3 protein: CASSPMAGEVNQPQHF

J gene: TRBJ2-2
V gene: TRBV20-1
clone size: .
D gene: TRBD1
CDR3 DNA: TGCAGTGCTGAAGACAGGGGGCGAGGGACCGGGGAGCTGTTTTTT
CDR3 protein: CSAEDRGRGTGELFF

J gene: TRBJ2-3
V gene: TRBV28
clone size: .
D gene: TRBD1
CDR3 DNA: TGTGCCAGCAGTTTAGCCGGGACAGGGGGCAGGGATACGCAGTATTTT
CDR3 protein: CASSLAGTGGRDTQYF

J gene: TRBJ1-1
V gene: TRBV25-1
clone size: many
D gene: TRBD1
CDR3 DNA: TGTGCCAGCAGTGACGCACAGGGGTTCACTGAAGCTTTCTTT
CDR3 protein: CASSDAQGFTEAFF

J gene: TRBJ2-1
V gene: TRBV20-1
clone size: many
D gene: .
CDR3 DNA: TGCAGTGCTATTCGGGGTAGCTCCTACAATGAGCAGTTCTTC
CDR3 protein: CSAIRGSSYNEQFF

J gene: TRBJ2-1
V gene: TRBV29-1
clone size: many
D gene: .
CDR3 DNA: TGCAGCGTTGAGGGGGAACCCTCCTACAATGAGCAGTTCTTC
CDR3 protein: CSVEGEPSYNEQFF

J gene: TRBJ2-1
V gene: TRBV27
clone size: many
D gene: .
CDR3 DNA: TGTGCCAGCAGTCTATCCCCCCGGAGGCTGGGAGACAATGAGCAGTTCTTC
CDR3 protein: CASSLSPRRLGDNEQFF

J gene: TRBJ1-1
V gene: TRBV7-8
clone size: few
D gene: .
CDR3 DNA: TGTGCCAGCAGCCGCCAGGCAGGGCTGAGGACTGAAGCTTTCTTT
CDR3 protein: CASSRQAGLRTEAFF

J gene: TRBJ1-2
V gene: TRBV3-1
clone size: many
D gene: TRBD1
CDR3 DNA: TGTGCCAGCACCTCAGGCCCGTCAGGACAGGGGGACTATGGCTACACCTTC
CDR3 protein: CASTSGPSGQGDYGYTF

J gene: TRBJ2-5
V gene: TRBV19
clone size: many
D gene: TRBD1
CDR3 DNA: TGTGCCAGTAGTATAGAGGGCAGGGGGCTACGTGAGACCCAGTACTTC
CDR3 protein: CASSIEGRGLRETQYF

J gene: TRBJ2-1
V gene: TRBV3-1
clone size: few
D gene: TRBD2
CDR3 DNA: TGTGCCAGCAGCCAAGCGGGAGGTTTGGACAATGAGCAGTTCTTC
CDR3 protein: CASSQAGGLDNEQFF

J gene: TRBJ2-7
V gene: TRBV27
clone size: .
D gene: TRBD2
CDR3 DNA: TGTGCCAGCAGTTCGACTAGCGCCGAGCAGTACTTC
CDR3 protein: CASSSTSAEQYF

J gene: TRBJ1-2
V gene: TRBV19
clone size: .
D gene: .
CDR3 DNA: TGTGCCAGTAGGGGATTCCCAATGCTCCGCTTC
CDR3 protein: CASRGFPMLRF

J gene: TRBJ2-5
V gene: TRBV7-6
clone size: many
D gene: .
CDR3 DNA: TGTGCCAGCAGCTTAGTGGGGCGGGAAGAGACCCAGTACTTC
CDR3 protein: CASSLVGREETQYF

J gene: TRBJ2-6
V gene: TRBV30
clone size: many
D gene: TRBD1
CDR3 DNA: TGTGCCTGGAGTTGGACAGGGGACTCTGGGGCCAACGTCCTGACTTTC
CDR3 protein: CAWSWTGDSGANVLTF

J gene: TRBJ1-4
V gene: TRBV19
clone size: many
D gene: TRBD1
CDR3 DNA: TGTGCCAGTAGTATAGACCGGACAGGCGTAAATGAAAAACTGTTTTTT
CDR3 protein: CASSIDRTGVNEKLFF

J gene: TRBJ2-3
V gene: TRBV28
clone size: many
D gene: TRBD1
CDR3 DNA: TGTGCCAGCAGTCGCACAGGGGTGGATACGCAGTATTTT
CDR3 protein: CASSRTGVDTQYF

J gene: TRBJ2-1
V gene: TRBV28
clone size: .
D gene: .
CDR3 DNA: TGTGCCAGCAGTTTAGTAAATACCTACAATGAGCAGTTCTTC
CDR3 protein: CASSLVNTYNEQFF

J gene: TRBJ2-7
V gene: TRBV11-2
clone size: many
D gene: .
CDR3 DNA: TGTGCCAGCAGCCGGGTTTCTGGGGACTCCTACGAGCAGTACTTC
CDR3 protein: CASSRVSGDSYEQYF

J gene: TRBJ2-7
V gene: TRBV6-2/TRBV6-3
clone size: few
D gene: .
CDR3 DNA: TGTGCCAGCAGTCGAATATGGACAGTTTCACCGGCCTACGAGCAGTACTTC
CDR3 protein: CASSRIWTVSPAYEQYF

J gene: TRBJ2-7
V gene: TRBV28
clone size: few
D gene: TRBD2
CDR3 DNA: TGTGCCAGCTGCGGATTAGCGGGTTCATACGAGCAGTACTTC
CDR3 protein: CASCGLAGSYEQYF

J gene: TRBJ2-7
V gene: TRBV28
clone size: .
D gene: TRBD2
CDR3 DNA: TGTGCCAGCAGCCGACTAGCGGGAGGTTTGGTGCAGTACTTC
CDR3 protein: CASSRLAGGLVQYF

J gene: TRBJ1-6
V gene: TRBV7-9
clone size: many
D gene: .
CDR3 DNA: TGTGCCAGCAGCTTAGGGGATTCACCCCTCCACTTT
CDR3 protein: CASSLGDSPLHF

J gene: TRBJ2-7
V gene: TRBV3-1
clone size: .
D gene: .
CDR3 DNA: TGTGCCAGCAGCCAGGCGGGAAAGCAGTACTTC
CDR3 protein: CASSQAGKQYF

J gene: TRBJ1-5
V gene: TRBV7-3
clone size: many
D gene: TRBD1
CDR3 DNA: TGTGCCAGCAGCCCTGACAGGGGTGGCAATCAGCCCCAGCATTTT
CDR3 protein: CASSPDRGGNQPQHF

J gene: TRBJ2-2
V gene: TRBV7-3
clone size: many
D gene: TRBD1
CDR3 DNA: TGTGCCAGCAGCGACCTTATGGGACAGGGAACCGGGGAGCTGTTTTTT
CDR3 protein: CASSDLMGQGTGELFF

J gene: TRBJ2-2
V gene: TRBV7-8
clone size: .
D gene: .
CDR3 DNA: TGTGCCAGCAGCCCCTCCTGGGGGACCACCGGGGAGCTGTTTTTT
CDR3 protein: CASSPSWGTTGELFF

J gene: TRBJ2-5
V gene: TRBV5-1
clone size: many
D gene: TRBD1
CDR3 DNA: TGCGCCAGCAGCTTGTTTTCAGGGGGTGAGGAGACCCAGTACTTC
CDR3 protein: CASSLFSGGEETQYF

J gene: TRBJ2-1
V gene: TRBV27
clone size: many
D gene: .
CDR3 DNA: TGTGCCAGCAGTTTATTACGGAACAATGAGCAGTTCTTC
CDR3 protein: CASSLLRNNEQFF

J gene: TRBJ1-5
V gene: TRBV3-1
clone size: many
D gene: .
CDR3 DNA: TGTGCCAGCAGCCGGGGCCCGAATCAGCCCCAGCATTTT
CDR3 protein: CASSRGPNQPQHF